This T cell receptor beta chain derives from a study of blood T cells in healthy people across ages. General study results and limits: Reliance upon unsorted PBMCs precluded definitive naive versus antigen-experienced comparison. Fewer expanded clones and more diversity marked long-lived versus aged donors.

This clonotype was seen a handful of times. The antigen remains unidentified. The donors, healthy Caucasians from Russia, were aged roughly 6 to 90. V was shortened by 5 bases and J by 3 bases, with 13 bases between the two germline ends. The length of the CDR3 is 14 residues. Combining a sample-barcoded 5' primer with a J-beta primer mix, a second PCR ran for 7 to 11 cycles. Each cDNA was tagged by a template-switch adaptor containing 12 random nucleotides. TCRdb called the 5' RACE reads again in MiXCR, with one record for every CDR3 protein. The profile shows around 870,000 distinct CDR3 sequences, 29% of them singletons.

The receptor's source is a woman older than 75 in good health. The V call is TRBV12-3 or TRBV12-4, the J call TRBJ1-1; D is perhaps TRBD1 (6 bases). Sequenced: blood. CDR3 sequence reads: CASSPQGGDTEAFF. CDR3 bases: TGTGCCAGCAGTCCACAGGGAGGGGACACTGAAGCTTTCTTT.